This T cell receptor beta chain was observed in a study of blood T cells in healthy people across ages. Using a J-beta primer mix together with a sample-barcoded 5' primer, a second PCR was run for roughly 6 to 12 cycles. Tags on each cDNA molecule came from a template-switch adaptor with 12 random nucleotides. Each CDR3 protein is one row after TCRdb ran MiXCR on the 5' RACE reads. The profile shows 1.5 million to 2 million distinct CDR3 sequences, 28% of them singletons. Each donor's blood draw was roughly 9.8 milliliters of peripheral blood. This clonotype was recorded a few times. As yet, its antigen is unknown. Study-level findings and limits: More naive CD4+ cells and higher diversity were found in long-lived than in aged donors.

Germline loops: CDR1 SGHTA, CDR2 FQGNSA. Losses at the gene ends were 11 bases for V and 2 bases for J; bases not matched to a gene: 6. This CDR3 contains 14 residues. The chain joins TRBV7-2 to TRBJ2-3, with 11 bases that match TRBD2. The sequence was obtained from a woman aged 25 to 39 in good health. What was sequenced was blood. CDR3 DNA: TGTGCCGTTGGGGGACTAGCGGCCACAGATACGCAGTATTTT. Its protein is CAVGGLAATDTQYF.